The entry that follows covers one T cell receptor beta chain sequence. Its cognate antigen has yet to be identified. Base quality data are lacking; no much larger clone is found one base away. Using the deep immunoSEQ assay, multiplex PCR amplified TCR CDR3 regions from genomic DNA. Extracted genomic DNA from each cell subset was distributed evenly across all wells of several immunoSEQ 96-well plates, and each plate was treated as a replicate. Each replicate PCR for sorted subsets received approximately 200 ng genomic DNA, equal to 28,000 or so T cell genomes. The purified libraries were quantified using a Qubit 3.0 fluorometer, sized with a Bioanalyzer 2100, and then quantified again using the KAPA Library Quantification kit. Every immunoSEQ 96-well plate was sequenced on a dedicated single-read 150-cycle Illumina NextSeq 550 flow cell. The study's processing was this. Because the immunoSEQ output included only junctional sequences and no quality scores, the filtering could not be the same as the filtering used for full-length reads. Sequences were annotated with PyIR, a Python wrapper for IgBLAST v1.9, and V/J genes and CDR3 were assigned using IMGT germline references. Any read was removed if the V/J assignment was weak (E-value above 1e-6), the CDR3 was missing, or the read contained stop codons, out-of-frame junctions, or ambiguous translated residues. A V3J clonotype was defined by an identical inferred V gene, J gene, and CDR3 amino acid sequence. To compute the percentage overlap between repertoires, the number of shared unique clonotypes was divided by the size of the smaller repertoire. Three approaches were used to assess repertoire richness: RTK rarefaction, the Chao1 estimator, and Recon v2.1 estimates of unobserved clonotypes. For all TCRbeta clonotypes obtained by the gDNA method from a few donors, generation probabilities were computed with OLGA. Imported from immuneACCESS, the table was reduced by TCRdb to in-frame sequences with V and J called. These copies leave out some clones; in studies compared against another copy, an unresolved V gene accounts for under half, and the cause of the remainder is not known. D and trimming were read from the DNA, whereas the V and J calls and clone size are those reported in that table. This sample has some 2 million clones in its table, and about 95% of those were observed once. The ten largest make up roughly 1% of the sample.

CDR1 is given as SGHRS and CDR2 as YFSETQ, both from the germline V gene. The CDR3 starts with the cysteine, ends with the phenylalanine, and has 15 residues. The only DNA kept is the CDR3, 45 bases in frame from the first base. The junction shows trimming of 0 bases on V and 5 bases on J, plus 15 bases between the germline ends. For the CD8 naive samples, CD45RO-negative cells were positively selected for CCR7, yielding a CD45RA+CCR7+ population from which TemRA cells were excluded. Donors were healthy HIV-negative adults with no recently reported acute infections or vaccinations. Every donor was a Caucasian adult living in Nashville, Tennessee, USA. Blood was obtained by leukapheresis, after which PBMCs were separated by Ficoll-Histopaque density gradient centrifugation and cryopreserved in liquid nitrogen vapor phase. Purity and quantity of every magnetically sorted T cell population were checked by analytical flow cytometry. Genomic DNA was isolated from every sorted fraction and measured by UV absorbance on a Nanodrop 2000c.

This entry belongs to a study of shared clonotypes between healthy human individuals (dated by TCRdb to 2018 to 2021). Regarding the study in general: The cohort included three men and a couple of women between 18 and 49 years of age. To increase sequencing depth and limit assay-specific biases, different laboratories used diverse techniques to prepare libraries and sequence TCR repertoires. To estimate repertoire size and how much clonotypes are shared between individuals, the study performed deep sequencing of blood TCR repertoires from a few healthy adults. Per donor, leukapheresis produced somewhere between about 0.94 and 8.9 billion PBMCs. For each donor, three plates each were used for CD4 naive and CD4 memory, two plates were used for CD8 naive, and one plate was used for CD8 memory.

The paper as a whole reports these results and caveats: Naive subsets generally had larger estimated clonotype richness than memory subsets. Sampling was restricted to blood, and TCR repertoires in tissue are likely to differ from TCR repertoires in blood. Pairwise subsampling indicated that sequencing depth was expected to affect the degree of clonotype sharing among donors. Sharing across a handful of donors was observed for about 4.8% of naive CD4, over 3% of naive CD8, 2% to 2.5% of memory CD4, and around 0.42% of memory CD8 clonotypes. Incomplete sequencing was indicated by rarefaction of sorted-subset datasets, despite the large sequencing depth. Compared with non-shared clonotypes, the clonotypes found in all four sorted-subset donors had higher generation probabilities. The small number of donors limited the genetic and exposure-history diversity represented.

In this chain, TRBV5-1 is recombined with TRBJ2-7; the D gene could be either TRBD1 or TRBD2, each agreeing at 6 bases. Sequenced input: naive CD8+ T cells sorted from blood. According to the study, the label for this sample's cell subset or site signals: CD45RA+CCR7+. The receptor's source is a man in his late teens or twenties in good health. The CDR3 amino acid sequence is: CASSLEGGGSDEQYF. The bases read TGCGCCAGCAGCTTGGAAGGGGGAGGTTCCGACGAGCAGTACTTC.